Presented here are 15 T cell receptor beta chains from one specimen sequenced in a study of shared clonotypes between healthy human individuals. Naive CD8 cells lacked CD45RO and underwent positive selection for CCR7, leaving out terminally differentiated effector memory CD45RA+ cells. The method was immunoSEQ multiplex PCR; TCRdb's version includes in-frame clones alone and lacks a portion of them. This sample carries approximately 1.9 million clones, about 93% of them seen once, and the ten largest clones take around 1.8%. Sequencing was performed on naive CD8+ T cells from PBMCs. These receptor sequences come from a young man in good health. Some clones in this sample may be carry-over from other donors' samples.

The V call is TRBV28, the J call TRBJ1-1, with 10 nucleotides matching TRBD1. With V trimmed by 4 bases and J by 2 bases, 13 bases remained unmatched. This CDR3 spans 18 amino acids. Germline CDR1 reads MDHEN; CDR2 reads SYDVKM. The CDR3 loop is CASSSLILDRGLNTEAFF. The CDR3 DNA reads as TGTGCCAGCAGTTCTCTAATTTTGGACAGGGGGTTAAACACTGAAGCTTTCTTT. Full variable domain (missing parts from reference TRBV28 and TRBJ1-1): DVKVTQSSRYLVKRTGEKVFLECVQDMDHENMFWYRQDPGLGLRLIYFSYDVKMKEKGDIPEGYSVSREKKERFSLILESASTNQTSMYLCASSSLILDRGLNTEAFFGQGTRLTVV.

The chain is built from TRBV4-2 and TRBJ2-7, with D possibly being TRBD1 (5 bases). The germline CDR1 and CDR2 sequences are LGHNA and YNFKEQ. With 4 bases removed from V and 3 bases from J, the gap between germline ends came to 16 bases. This CDR3 has 15 residues. The CDR3 region is CASSLGLPPLYEQYF. The CDR3, as DNA: TGTGCCAGCAGCCTGGGGCTCCCTCCCCTCTACGAGCAGTACTTC.

This clone was picked up one time. The chain is built from TRBV18 and TRBJ1-1, with D perhaps TRBD1 (5 bases). Germline CDR1 reads KGHSH; CDR2 reads LQKENI. The CDR3 extends over 15 amino acids. V was cut by 3 bases and J by 8 bases, with 19 bases left in between. The CDR3: CASSPPGLTGREAFF. The CDR3 bases are TGTGCCAGCTCACCTCCGGGACTCACCGGAAGGGAAGCTTTCTTT. The full variable domain, completed using reference TRBV18 and TRBJ1-1, is NAGVMQNPRHLVRRRGQEARLRCSPMKGHSHVYWYRQLPEEGLKFMVYLQKENIIDESGMPKERFSAEFPKEGPSILRIQQVVRGDSAAYFCASSPPGLTGREAFFGQGTRLTVV.

In nucleotides, the CDR3 is TGCGCCAGCAGCCTTTCGATGGGCTCCTACAATGAGCAGTTCTTC. It specifies CASSLSMGSYNEQFF. The chain joins TRBV4-1 to TRBJ2-1, with D hard to call. There are 15 residues in the CDR3. V was pared by 4 bases and J by 0 bases, with 10 bases between. The germline V gene has CDR1 MGHRA and CDR2 YSYEKL.

The chain employs TRBV27 and TRBJ2-1, with 12 bases matching TRBD2. V shed 1 base and J 0 bases; nucleotides not matched to a gene: 13. This CDR3 region has 21 residues. CDR1 MNHEY and CDR2 SMNVEV come from the germline V gene (reference sequence). CDR3 amino acids: CASSLLSPSGRVGSSYNEQFF. CDR3 bases: TGTGCCAGCAGTTTATTATCCCCTAGCGGGAGGGTGGGTAGCTCCTACAATGAGCAGTTCTTC.

Notes on this clone: This CDR3 is also generated by other DNA sequences in the sample. This chain links TRBV7-9 with TRBJ2-3, with D unresolved. The CDR3 is 12 amino acids. Trimming removed 2 bases at V and 4 bases at J, with 4 bases between. Germline V gene data show CDR1 as SEHNR and CDR2 as FQNEAQ (reference sequence). DNA for the CDR3: TGTGCCAGCAGCTTACTGGCAGATACGCAGTATTTT. This codes for CASSLLADTQYF.

This chain links TRBV5-1 with TRBJ2-7; no definite D call. CDR3 size: 13 residues. Trimming removed 3 bases from V and 2 bases from J, with 9 bases in between. Germline CDR1 is SGHRS and CDR2 is YFSETQ. The CDR3 loop reads CASSSYPPYEQYF. DNA of the CDR3: TGCGCCAGCAGCTCCTACCCTCCCTACGAGCAGTACTTC.

The V and J genes are TRBV11-3 and TRBJ2-5; D not certain. Between the trimmed V and J ends, which lost 1 base and 5 bases, there was a span of 11 bases. CDR3 length: 14 residues. CDR1 and CDR2 (germline): SGHNT, YENEEA. CDR3 region: CASSLGPPYETQYF. In DNA, the CDR3 is TGTGCCAGCAGCTTAGGCCCCCCGTATGAGACCCAGTACTTC. Full variable domain (remainder filled in from reference TRBV11-3 and TRBJ2-5): EAGVVQSPRYKIIEKKQPVAFWCNPISGHNTLYWYLQNLGQGPELLIRYENEEAVDDSQLPKDRFSAERLKGVDSTLKIQPAELGDSAVYLCASSLGPPYETQYFGPGTRLLVL.

Concerning this clone itself: Other DNA sequences within the sample encode an identical CDR3. The chain joins TRBV9 to TRBJ1-2; D is unclear. This CDR3 has 15 amino acids. Germline V gives CDR1 SGDLS, CDR2 YYNGEE. With 0 bases removed from V and 5 bases from J, the gap between germline ends came to 14 bases. CDR3 bases: TGTGCCAGCAGCGTAGACGGAGGCTTAGGATATGGCTACACCTTC. It is translated as CASSVDGGLGYGYTF.

DNA of the CDR3: TGTGCCAGCAGTTTATATGCTAGCGGGAGAGTAACCGGGGAGCTGTTTTTT. It translates to CASSLYASGRVTGELFF. This chain uses TRBV28 with TRBJ2-2, with 10 bases identical to TRBD2. Germline V gene lookup returns CDR1 MDHEN and CDR2 SYDVKM. The CDR3 is made up of 17 amino acids. The V segment lost 1 base and the J segment 5 bases; nucleotides outside the gene matches: 7.

The V call is TRBV7-2, the J call TRBJ1-1, with D perhaps matching TRBD1 (5 bases). Trimming cost V 10 bases and J 1 base, with 7 bases left between them. Germline V gene sequence: CDR1 SGHTA, CDR2 FQGNSA. The length of the CDR3 is 11 residues. The chain's CDR3 is CATQGNTEAFF. The CDR3 DNA reads TGTGCCACTCAGGGGAACACTGAAGCTTTCTTT.

The chain is built from TRBV9 and TRBJ2-1; 8 nucleotides agree with TRBD2. V lost 1 base and J lost 5; bases outside the gene matches: 5. Germline CDR1 is SGDLS and CDR2 is YYNGEE. The CDR3 consists of 15 residues. The CDR3 loop is CASSVYGTRDNEQFF. DNA for the CDR3: TGTGCCAGCAGCGTATACGGGACTAGAGACAATGAGCAGTTCTTC.

The chain joins TRBV7-8 to TRBJ2-5, with D unresolved. Germline V CDR1 and CDR2: SGHVS, FQNEAQ. The CDR3 runs 12 residues. Trimming took off 5 bases at V and 7 bases at J, with 11 bases between the two ends. The chain's CDR3 is CASSTPVGTQYF. CDR3 coding DNA: TGTGCCAGCAGCACCCCCGTGGGGACCCAGTACTTC.

The chain recombines TRBV19 with TRBJ2-5, with TRBD2 identical over 8 bases. Germline loops: CDR1 LNHDA, CDR2 SQIVND (reference sequence). V lost 3 bases, J lost 5 bases, and 11 bases stayed unmatched. This CDR3 has 16 residues. The CDR3 loop is CASSIGRRTGGETQYF. In DNA form, the CDR3 reads TGTGCCAGTAGTATTGGGCGACGGACGGGAGGGGAGACCCAGTACTTC.

The gene calls are TRBV27 and TRBJ2-7; 7 nucleotides agree with TRBD2. Germline assignment: CDR1 MNHEY and CDR2 SMNVEV (reference sequence). The V segment lost 5 bases and the J segment 6 bases; nucleotides outside the gene matches: 10. CDR3 length: 14 residues. CDR3 protein: CASSPAGSGGEQYF. The DNA of the CDR3 is TGTGCCAGCAGTCCCGCCGGTTCGGGAGGCGAGCAGTACTTC.